This T cell receptor beta chain was obtained from a study of shared clonotypes between healthy human individuals. Profiled with immunoSEQ multiplex PCR; TCRdb holds only in-frame clones, not every one. In the table there are approximately 350,000 clones, around 72% of which are singletons. Trimming took off 1 base at V and 9 bases at J, with 19 bases between the two ends. The CDR3 is 16 amino acids. Germline CDR1 SGHTA, CDR2 FQGNSA. This clonotype was sampled from a man aged 25-40 years in good health. The sample consisted of memory CD4+ T cells sorted from blood. Sample subset: CD45RA-negative fraction. The V gene is TRBV7-2, the J gene TRBJ2-1; TRBD1 or TRBD2 may be the D gene (5 bases each). The CDR3 loop reads CASSLEGPLVAGEQFF. The CDR3 nucleotides are TGTGCCAGCAGCTTAGAGGGGCCACTAGTGGCTGGTGAGCAGTTCTTC.